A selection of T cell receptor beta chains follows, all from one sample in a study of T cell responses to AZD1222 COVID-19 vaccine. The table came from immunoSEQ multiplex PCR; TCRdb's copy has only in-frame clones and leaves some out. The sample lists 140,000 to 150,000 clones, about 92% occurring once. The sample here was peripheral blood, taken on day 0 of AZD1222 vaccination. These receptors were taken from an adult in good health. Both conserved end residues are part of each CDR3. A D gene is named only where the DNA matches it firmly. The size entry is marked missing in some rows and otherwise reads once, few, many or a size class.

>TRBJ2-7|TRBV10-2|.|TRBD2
TGCGCCAGCAGTGATTGGGGGGGGACTAGCAGCTCCTACGAGCAGTACTTC
CASSDWGGTSSSYEQYF
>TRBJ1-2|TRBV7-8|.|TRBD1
TGTGCCAGCAGCCCGGGACAGAGCTATGGCTACACCTTC
CASSPGQSYGYTF
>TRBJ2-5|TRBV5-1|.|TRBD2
TGCGCCAGCAGTAGCGGGGAGGTTCGTGAGACCCAGTACTTC
CASSSGEVRETQYF
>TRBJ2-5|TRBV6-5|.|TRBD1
TGTGCCAGCAGTTACGGGACAGGGGGCTCGGAGACCCAGTACTTC
CASSYGTGGSETQYF
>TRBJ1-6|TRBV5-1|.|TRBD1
TGCGCCAGCAGCTTGGTTATGACAGGGGATAATTCACCCCTCCACTTT
CASSLVMTGDNSPLHF
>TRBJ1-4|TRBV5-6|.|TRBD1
TGTGCCAGCAGCTTGACAGGGGGAACTAATGAAAAACTGTTTTTT
CASSLTGGTNEKLFF
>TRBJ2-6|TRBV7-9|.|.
TGTGCCAGCAGCTTTCTCGCCGTCTCTGGGGCCAACGTCCTGACTTTC
CASSFLAVSGANVLTF
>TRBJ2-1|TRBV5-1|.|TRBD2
TGCGCCAGCAGCTCCTCTAGCGGGGGCGGGTCGAATGAGCAGTTCTTC
CASSSSSGGGSNEQFF
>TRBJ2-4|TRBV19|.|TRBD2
TGTGCCAGTAGTATGTTAGCGGGGGGGATAAACATTCAGTACTTC
CASSMLAGGINIQYF
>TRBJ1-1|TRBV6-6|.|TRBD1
TGTGCCAGCAGTTACGCGGGACAGGGGGCGAACACTGAAGCTTTCTTT
CASSYAGQGANTEAFF
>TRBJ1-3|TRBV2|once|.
TGTGCCAGCGCTCAGTACTCTGGAAACACCATATATTTT
CASAQYSGNTIYF
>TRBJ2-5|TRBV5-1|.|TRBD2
TGCGCCAGCAGCTTGGAAGCGGGAGGGCCCTCGAGAGAGACCCAGTACTTC
CASSLEAGGPSRETQYF
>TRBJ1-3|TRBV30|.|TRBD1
TGTGCCTGGAGTGAAGGACAGGGAGGTGGAAACACCATATATTTT
CAWSEGQGGGNTIYF
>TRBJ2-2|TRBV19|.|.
TGTGCCAGTAGTATACGCCAGGCAGGGGAGCTGTTTTTT
CASSIRQAGELFF
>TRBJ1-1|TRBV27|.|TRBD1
TGTGCCAGCCAAACAGGGGTTTTGAACACTGAAGCTTTCTTT
CASQTGVLNTEAFF
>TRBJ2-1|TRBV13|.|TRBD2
TGTGCCAGCAGCCCCCGAGCGGGAGAAGTCTACAATGAGCAGTTCTTC
CASSPRAGEVYNEQFF
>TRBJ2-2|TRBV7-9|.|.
TGTGCCAGCAGCTTGGCAGGGCGGCAATCCGGGGAGCTGTTTTTT
CASSLAGRQSGELFF
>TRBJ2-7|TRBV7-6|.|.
TGTGCCAGCAGTTCGGGATCTTTGGGATTAAGCTACGAGCAGTACTTC
CASSSGSLGLSYEQYF
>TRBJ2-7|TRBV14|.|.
TGTGCCAGCAGCCACCTCTGGGACGCACGACCCTACGAGCAGTACTTC
CASSHLWDARPYEQYF
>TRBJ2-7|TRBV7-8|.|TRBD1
TGTGCCAGCAGCTTAGACAGGGGGCGATCCTACGAGCAGTACTTC
CASSLDRGRSYEQYF
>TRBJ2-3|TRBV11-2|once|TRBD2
TGTGCCAGCAGCTCCTACCCCGAACTAGCGGAGGGGGGTGATACGCAGTATTTT
CASSSYPELAEGGDTQYF
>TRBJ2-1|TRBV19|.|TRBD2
TGTGCCAGTAGTTTCCTAGCGGGAGCAGAACTCTACAATGAGCAGTTCTTC
CASSFLAGAELYNEQFF
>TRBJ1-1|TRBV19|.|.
TGTGCCAGTAGTTACTCACAGCAGACCCAAGCTTTCTTT
CASSYSQQTQAFF
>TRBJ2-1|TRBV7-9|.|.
TGTGCCAGCAGCAAAGGGGGCGGGACGACGCAGTTCTTC
CASSKGGGTTQFF
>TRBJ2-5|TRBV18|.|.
TGTGCCAGCTCACCAAGACCCCAGGAGACCCAGTACTTC
CASSPRPQETQYF
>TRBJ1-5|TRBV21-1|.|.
TGTGCCAGCACGAGAGGCAATCAGCCCCAGCATTTT
CASTRGNQPQHF
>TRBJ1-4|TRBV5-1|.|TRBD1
TGCGCCAGCGGAAGACAGGGGGCTAATGAAAAACTGTTTTTT
CASGRQGANEKLFF
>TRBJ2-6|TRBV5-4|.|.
TGTGCCAGCAGCCAGGGCCCAAAGGATCTTGGGGCCAACGTCCTGACTTTC
CASSQGPKDLGANVLTF
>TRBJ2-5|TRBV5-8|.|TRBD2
TGTGCCAGCAGCTTTGGAGATTCCCTTTTGACTAGCTGGGAGACCCAGTACTTC
CASSFGDSLLTSWETQYF
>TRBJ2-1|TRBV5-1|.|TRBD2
TGCGCCAGCAGCGTATGGGCTACGGGACTAGCGGATTACAATGAGCAGTTCTTC
CASSVWATGLADYNEQFF
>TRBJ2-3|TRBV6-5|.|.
TGTGCCAGCCGGCCCCCGGGTTCGAGAACCGATACGCAGTATTTT
CASRPPGSRTDTQYF
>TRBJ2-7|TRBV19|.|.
TGTGCCAGTAGTATGACCCGACAGACCTACGAGCAGTACTTC
CASSMTRQTYEQYF
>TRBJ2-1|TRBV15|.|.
TGTGCCACCAGCAGAGTGGGGTCAGCTTCCTACAATGAGCAGTTCTTC
CATSRVGSASYNEQFF
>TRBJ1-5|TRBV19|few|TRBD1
TGTGCCAGTAGTCCATGGGGACAGGGCAATCAGCCCCAGCATTTT
CASSPWGQGNQPQHF
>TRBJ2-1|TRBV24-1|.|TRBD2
TGTGCCACCAGTAGGTTACTAGCGGGCCCCTACAATGAGCAGTTCTTC
CATSRLLAGPYNEQFF
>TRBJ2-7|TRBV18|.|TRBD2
TGTGCCAGCTCACCACAGCGGGGGGCTTCCGAGCAGTACTTC
CASSPQRGASEQYF
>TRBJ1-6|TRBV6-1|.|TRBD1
TGTGCCAGCAGTGAATGGGGGAGCCGACAGGGGTATTCACCCCTCCACTTT
CASSEWGSRQGYSPLHF
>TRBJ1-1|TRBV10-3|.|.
TGTGCCATCAGACCAACGGACACTGGAAAGAACACTGAAGCTTTCTTT
CAIRPTDTGKNTEAFF